The sequence of this T cell receptor (beta chain) was determined in a study of CD8 T cells in Susac syndrome. Study results and caveats: A relatively small number of individuals underwent TCR sequencing and HLA analysis.

V lost 1 base, J lost 5 bases, and 11 bases lay in between. Germline V gene lookup returns CDR1 SGHTA and CDR2 FQGTGA. CDR3 length: 14 residues. Remarks on this clonotype: The target antigen is unknown.

cDNA came from about 0.5 to 1 ug RNA primed by random hexamers. TCRdb recomputed calls from the immunoSEQ multiplex PCR reads with MiXCR, one row per CDR3 protein. The sample lists 150,000 to 190,000 distinct CDR3 sequences; approximately 94% were seen once. The sequenced sample consisted of CD8+ T cells from PBMCs. The TCR comes from a human donor with multiple sclerosis. J is TRBJ1-1 and V is TRBV7-3; D gene ambiguous. The CDR3 DNA follows: TGTGCCAGCAGCTTAAGATTGGGAGTAACTGAAGCTTTCTTT. As protein: CASSLRLGVTEAFF. Filled out from reference TRBV7-3 and TRBJ1-1, the complete variable domain reads GAGVSQTPSNKVTEKGKYVELRCDPISGHTALYWYRQSLGQGPEFLIYFQGTGAADDSGLPNDRFFAVRPEGSVSTLKIQRTERGDSAVYLCASSLRLGVTEAFFGQGTRLTVV.